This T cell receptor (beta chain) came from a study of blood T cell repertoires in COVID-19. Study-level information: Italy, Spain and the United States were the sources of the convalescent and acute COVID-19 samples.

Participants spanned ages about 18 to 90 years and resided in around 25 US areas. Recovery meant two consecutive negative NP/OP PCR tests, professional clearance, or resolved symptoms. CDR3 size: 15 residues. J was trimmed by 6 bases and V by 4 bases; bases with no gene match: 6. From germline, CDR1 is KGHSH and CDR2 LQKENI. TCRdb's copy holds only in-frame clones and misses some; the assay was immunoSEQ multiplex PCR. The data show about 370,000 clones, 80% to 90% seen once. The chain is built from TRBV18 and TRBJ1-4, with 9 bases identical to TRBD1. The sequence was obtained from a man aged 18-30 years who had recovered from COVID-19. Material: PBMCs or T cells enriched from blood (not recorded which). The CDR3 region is CASSQGQGLDEKLFF. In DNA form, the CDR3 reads TGTGCCAGCTCACAGGGACAGGGACTGGATGAAAAACTGTTTTTT.